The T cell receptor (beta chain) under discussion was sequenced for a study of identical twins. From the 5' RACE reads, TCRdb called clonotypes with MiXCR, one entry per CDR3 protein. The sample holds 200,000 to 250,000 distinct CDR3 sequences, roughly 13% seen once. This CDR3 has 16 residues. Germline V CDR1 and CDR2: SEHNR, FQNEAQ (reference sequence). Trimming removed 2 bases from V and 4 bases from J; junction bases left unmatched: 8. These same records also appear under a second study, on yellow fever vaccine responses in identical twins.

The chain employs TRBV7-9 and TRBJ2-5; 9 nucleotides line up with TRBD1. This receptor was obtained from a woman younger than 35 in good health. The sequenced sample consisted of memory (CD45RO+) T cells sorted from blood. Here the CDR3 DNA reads TGTGCCAGCAGCTTACTAAGACCGGGACAGGGAGAGACCCAGTACTTC. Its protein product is CASSLLRPGQGETQYF.